This T cell receptor (beta chain) was found in a study of glioma-infiltrating T cells. Study context: Blood libraries targeted about 4.5- to 11-fold coverage of roughly 1 million T cells.

Study-wide findings and caveats: Patients with low tissue-blood divergence carried a signature set of shared blood CDR3 motifs.

The CDR3 covers 14 residues. Between the trimmed V and J ends, which lost 1 base and 4 bases, there was a span of 10 bases. Germline V gene data show CDR1 as MNHNS and CDR2 as SASEGT. TCR alpha and beta CDR3 regions were amplified from RNA using iRepertoire nested multiplex PCR. TCRdb reprocessed the multiplex PCR reads with MiXCR, giving one entry per CDR3 protein. The sample carries approximately 400,000 distinct CDR3 sequences, about 40% recorded once. This clonotype was recorded many times. Its specificity is unknown. Material: glioma tissue, nonneoplastic brain tissue, or PBMCs (not recorded which). This rearrangement joins TRBV6-1 to TRBJ1-2, with D maybe TRBD1 (5 bases). The sequence was collected from a human donor with low-grade glioma or glioblastoma, undergoing nonglioma brain surgery, or in good health (not recorded which). The CDR3: CASSEGTGIYGYTF. In nucleotides, the CDR3 is TGTGCCAGCAGTGAAGGAACAGGAATCTATGGCTACACCTTC.